This TCR beta chain was profiled in a study of T cells in tuberculosis. Study at large: In South Africa, adults with active tuberculosis were compared with IGRA-negative and latently infected IGRA-positive adolescents. The study, taken as a whole, reports: The TCR-beta difference was not significant; alpha differences partly reflected length. Using the GMM-specific repertoire gave approximately 89% accuracy versus around 74% with motifs.

Sequencing was performed with immunoSEQ multiplex PCR; in TCRdb, only in-frame clones are kept and a portion is missing. In the table there are 20,000 to 25,000 clones, 97% of which are singletons. Comment on this clone: Its antigen is not known.

The length of the CDR3 is 17 residues. The V and J ends lost 0 bases and 1 base respectively, with 15 bases between them. Germline lookup yields CDR1 MGHRA and CDR2 YSYEKL. The clonotype comes from a donor between 10 and 29 years old with latent tuberculosis or without tuberculosis infection. Sequencing used PBMCs. V and J are TRBV4-1 and TRBJ1-2, with D maybe TRBD1 (6 bases). Here the CDR3 DNA reads TGCGCCAGCAGCCAAGATCTTGGGCGGACAGATAACTATGGCTACACCTTC. This codes for CASSQDLGRTDNYGYTF.